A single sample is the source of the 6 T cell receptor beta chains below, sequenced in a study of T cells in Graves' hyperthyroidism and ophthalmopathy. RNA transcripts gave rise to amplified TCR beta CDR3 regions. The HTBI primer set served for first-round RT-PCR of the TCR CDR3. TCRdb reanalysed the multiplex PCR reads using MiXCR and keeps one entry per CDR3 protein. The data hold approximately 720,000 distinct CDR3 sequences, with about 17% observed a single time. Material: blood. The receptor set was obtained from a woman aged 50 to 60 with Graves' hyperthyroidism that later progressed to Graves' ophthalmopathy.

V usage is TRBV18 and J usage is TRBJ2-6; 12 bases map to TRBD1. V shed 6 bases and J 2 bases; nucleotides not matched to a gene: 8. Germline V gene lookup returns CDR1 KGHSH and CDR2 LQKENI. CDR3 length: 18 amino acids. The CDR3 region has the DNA TGTGCCAGCTCGCGGTCCGGGACAGGGGGCGCTGGGGCCAACGTCCTGACTTTC. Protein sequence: CASSRSGTGGAGANVLTF. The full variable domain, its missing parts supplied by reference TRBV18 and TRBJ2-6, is NAGVMQNPRHLVRRRGQEARLRCSPMKGHSHVYWYRQLPEEGLKFMVYLQKENIIDESGMPKERFSAEFPKEGPSILRIQQVVRGDSAAYFCASSRSGTGGAGANVLTFGAGSRLTVL.

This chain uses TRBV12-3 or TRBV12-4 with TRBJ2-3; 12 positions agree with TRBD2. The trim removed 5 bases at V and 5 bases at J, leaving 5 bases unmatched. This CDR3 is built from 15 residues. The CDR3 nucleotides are TGTGCCAGCAGTCCGACTAGCGGGGGTGTAGATACGCAGTATTTT. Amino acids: CASSPTSGGVDTQYF.

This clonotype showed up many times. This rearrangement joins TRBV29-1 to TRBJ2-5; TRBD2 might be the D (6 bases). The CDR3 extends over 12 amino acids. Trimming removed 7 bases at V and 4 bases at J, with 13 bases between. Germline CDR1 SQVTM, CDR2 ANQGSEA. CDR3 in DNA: TGCAGCGCTGAGACTAGAGGAGAGACCCAGTACTTC. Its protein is CSAETRGETQYF.

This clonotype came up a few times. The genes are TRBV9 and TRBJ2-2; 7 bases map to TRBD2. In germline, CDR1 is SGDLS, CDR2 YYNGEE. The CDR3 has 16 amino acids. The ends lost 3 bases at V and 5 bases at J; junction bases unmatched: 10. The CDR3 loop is CASSDRGGIVTGELFF. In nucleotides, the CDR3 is TGTGCCAGCAGCGATCGGGGAGGGATCGTAACCGGGGAGCTGTTTTTT.

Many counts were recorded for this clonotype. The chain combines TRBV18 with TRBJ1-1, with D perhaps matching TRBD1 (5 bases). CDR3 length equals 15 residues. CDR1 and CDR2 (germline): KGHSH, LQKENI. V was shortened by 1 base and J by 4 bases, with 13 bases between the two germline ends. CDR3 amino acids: CASSPQGVSGTEAFF. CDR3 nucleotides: TGTGCCAGCTCACCACAAGGGGTATCGGGCACTGAAGCTTTCTTT.

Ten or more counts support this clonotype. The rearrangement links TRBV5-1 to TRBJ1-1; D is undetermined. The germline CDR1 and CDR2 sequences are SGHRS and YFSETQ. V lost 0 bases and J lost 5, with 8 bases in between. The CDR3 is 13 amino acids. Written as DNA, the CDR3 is TGCGCCAGCAGCTTGGGCCGAGAAACTGAAGCTTTCTTT. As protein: CASSLGRETEAFF.